This TCR beta chain is from a study of cytomegalovirus exposure and HLA in healthy donors. Study-level points and caveats: V- and J-gene trimming of TCR beta was linked (in a later analysis) to a missense DCLRE1C variant. In an earlier analysis, about 87% or about 30%: the productive usage of most TCR beta V segments.

Of note for this clone: The antigen is not known.

The PCR employed 60 Vbeta primers together with 13 Jbeta primers. Using immunoSEQ multiplex PCR, the repertoire was profiled, and TCRdb retains in-frame clones only, with some absent. Altogether around 110,000 clones are present, around 85% being singletons, with the ten largest covering approximately 2.1%. The CDR3 totals 14 residues. Per germline, CDR1 MGHRA and CDR2 YSYEKL. Trimming left V 4 bases short and J 2 bases short, with 11 bases between. The TCR comes from a young man in good health and CMV-seronegative. This chain uses TRBV4-1 with TRBJ2-5, with TRBD2 as a possible D gene (6 bases). Sequencing was performed on PBMCs. The CDR3 nucleotides are TGCGCCAGCAGCCGCGCTAGCGCACAAGAGACCCAGTACTTC. Amino acid sequence: CASSRASAQETQYF.